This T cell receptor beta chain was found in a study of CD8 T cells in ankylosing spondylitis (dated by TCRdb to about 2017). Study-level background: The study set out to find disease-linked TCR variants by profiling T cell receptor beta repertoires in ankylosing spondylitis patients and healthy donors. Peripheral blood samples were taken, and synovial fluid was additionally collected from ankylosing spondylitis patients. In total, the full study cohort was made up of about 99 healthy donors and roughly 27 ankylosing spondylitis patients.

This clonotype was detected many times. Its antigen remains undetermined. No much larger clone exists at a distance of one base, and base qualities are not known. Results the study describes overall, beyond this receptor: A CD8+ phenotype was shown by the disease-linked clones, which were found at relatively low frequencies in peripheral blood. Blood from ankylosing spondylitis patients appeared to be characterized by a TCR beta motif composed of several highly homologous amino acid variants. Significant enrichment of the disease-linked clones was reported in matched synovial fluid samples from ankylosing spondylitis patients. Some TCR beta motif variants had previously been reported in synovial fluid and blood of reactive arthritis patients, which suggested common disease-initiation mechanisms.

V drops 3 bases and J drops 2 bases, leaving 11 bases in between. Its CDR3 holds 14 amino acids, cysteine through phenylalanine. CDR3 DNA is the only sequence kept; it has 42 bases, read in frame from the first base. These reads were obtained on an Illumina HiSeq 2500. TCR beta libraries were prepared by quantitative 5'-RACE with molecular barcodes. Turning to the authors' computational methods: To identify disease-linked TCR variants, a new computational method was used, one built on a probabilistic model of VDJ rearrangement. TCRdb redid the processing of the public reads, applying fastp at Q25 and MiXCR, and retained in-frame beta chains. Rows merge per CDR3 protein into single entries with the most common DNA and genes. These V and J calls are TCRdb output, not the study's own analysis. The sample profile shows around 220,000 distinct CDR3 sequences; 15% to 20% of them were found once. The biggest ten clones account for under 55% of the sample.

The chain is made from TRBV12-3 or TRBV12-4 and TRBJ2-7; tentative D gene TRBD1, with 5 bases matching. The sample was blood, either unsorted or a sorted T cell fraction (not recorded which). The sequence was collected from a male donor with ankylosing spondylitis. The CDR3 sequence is CASSFDDRAYEQYF. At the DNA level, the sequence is TGTGCCAGCAGTTTCGACGACAGAGCCTACGAGCAGTACTTC.